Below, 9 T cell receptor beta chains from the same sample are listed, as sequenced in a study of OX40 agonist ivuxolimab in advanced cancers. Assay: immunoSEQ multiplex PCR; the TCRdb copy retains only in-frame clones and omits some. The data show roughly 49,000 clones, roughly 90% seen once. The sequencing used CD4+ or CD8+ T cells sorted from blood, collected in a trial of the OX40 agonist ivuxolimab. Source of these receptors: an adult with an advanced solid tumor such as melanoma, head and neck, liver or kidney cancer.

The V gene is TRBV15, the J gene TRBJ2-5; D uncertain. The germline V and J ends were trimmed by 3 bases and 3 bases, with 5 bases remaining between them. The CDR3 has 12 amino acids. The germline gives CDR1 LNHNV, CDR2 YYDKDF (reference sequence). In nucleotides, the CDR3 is TGTGCCACCAGCAGGGGTGAAGAGACCCAGTACTTC. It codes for CATSRGEETQYF.

CDR3 sequence (DNA): TGTGCCTGCCCTGGGAGGGGGAACTATGGCTACACCTTC. Translating gives CACPGRGNYGYTF. The gene calls are TRBV30 and TRBJ1-2, with a weak D call TRBD1 (6 bases). This CDR3 region has 13 residues. The germline CDR1 and CDR2 sequences are GTSNPN and SVGIG (reference sequence). With 6 bases removed from V and 2 bases from J, the gap between germline ends came to 13 bases.

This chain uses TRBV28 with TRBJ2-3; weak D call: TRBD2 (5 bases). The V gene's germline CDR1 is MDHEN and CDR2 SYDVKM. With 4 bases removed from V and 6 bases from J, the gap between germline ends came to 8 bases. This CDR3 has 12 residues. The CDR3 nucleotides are TGTGCCAGCAGTTCGGGGATGGATACGCAGTATTTT. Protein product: CASSSGMDTQYF.

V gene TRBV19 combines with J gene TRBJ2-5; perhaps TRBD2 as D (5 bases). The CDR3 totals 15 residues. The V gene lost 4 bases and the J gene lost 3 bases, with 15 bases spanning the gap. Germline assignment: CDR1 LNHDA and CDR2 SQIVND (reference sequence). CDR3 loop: CASSRLARREETQYF. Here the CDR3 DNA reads TGTGCCAGTAGTAGATTAGCGCGGCGCGAAGAGACCCAGTACTTC.

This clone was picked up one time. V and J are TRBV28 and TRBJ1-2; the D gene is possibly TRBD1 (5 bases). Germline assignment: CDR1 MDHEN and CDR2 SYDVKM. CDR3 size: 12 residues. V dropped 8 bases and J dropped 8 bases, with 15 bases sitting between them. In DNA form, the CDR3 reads TGTGCCAGCGTGGGGCAGCCTGGAGGCTACACCTTC. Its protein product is CASVGQPGGYTF.

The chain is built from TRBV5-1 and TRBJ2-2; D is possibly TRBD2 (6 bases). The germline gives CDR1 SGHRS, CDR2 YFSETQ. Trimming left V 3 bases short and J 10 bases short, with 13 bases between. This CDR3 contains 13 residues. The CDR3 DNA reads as TGCGCCAGCAGCTGGGGGACTTCCCTGGAGCTGTTTTTT. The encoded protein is CASSWGTSLELFF. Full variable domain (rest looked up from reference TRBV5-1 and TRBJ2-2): KAGVTQTPRYLIKTRGQQVTLSCSPISGHRSVSWYQQTPGQGLQFLFEYFSETQRNKGNFPGRFSGRQFSNSRSEMNVSTLELGDSALYLCASSWGTSLELFFGEGSRLTVL.

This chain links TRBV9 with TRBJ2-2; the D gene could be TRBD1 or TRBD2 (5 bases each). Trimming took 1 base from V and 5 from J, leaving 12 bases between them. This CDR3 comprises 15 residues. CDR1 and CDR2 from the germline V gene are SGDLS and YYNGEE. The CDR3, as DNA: TGTGCCAGCAGCGTAACCGGGACCGAGACCGGGGAGCTGTTTTTT. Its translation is CASSVTGTETGELFF.

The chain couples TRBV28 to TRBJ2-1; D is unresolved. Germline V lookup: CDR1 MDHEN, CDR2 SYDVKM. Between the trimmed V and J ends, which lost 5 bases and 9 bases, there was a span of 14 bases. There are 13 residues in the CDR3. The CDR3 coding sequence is TGTGCCAGCAGTACCCCTGCTACTGCTGAGCAGTTCTTC. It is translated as CASSTPATAEQFF. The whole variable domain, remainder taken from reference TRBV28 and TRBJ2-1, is DVKVTQSSRYLVKRTGEKVFLECVQDMDHENMFWYRQDPGLGLRLIYFSYDVKMKEKGDIPEGYSVSREKKERFSLILESASTNQTSMYLCASSTPATAEQFFGPGTRLTVL.

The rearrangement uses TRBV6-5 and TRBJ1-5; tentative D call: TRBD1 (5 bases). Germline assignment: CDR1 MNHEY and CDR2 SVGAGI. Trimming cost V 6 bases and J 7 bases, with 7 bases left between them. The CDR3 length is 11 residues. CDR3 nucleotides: TGTGCCAGCAGGGGGGAACAGCCCCAGCATTTT. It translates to CASRGEQPQHF.